This T cell receptor beta chain was found in a study of blood T cell repertoires in COVID-19 (dated by TCRdb to 2018 to 2021). Study-level background: The collaborator samples originated in the United States, Italy and Spain and spanned the acute and convalescent phases of COVID-19. Samples came from the ongoing ImmuneRACE study (first 160 participants) plus 1,254 subjects from 6 global collaborators. Where available, HLA class I and class II types were taken from metadata supplied by the sample provider and were not determined by assay-based typing. The prospective study material was composed of cDNA or gDNA derived from T cells, B-cell-depleted T cells, or PBMCs. Deeply sampled blood TCRbeta repertoires from subjects exposed to, actively infected with, or recovered from COVID-19 were included in the dataset. A freely available public database, intended as a resource for researchers studying the immune response to SARS-CoV-2, is where the repertoires were released. Sample metadata almost always included a de-identified subject ID, COVID-19 status, age in years and sex.

What the research found in general, with its limitations: Clinical and demographic metadata were provided uncurated, with the amount varying by source and participant.

V was cut back by 1 base and J by 0 bases, leaving a gap of 10 bases between them. CDR3 length: 16 amino acids, cysteine to phenylalanine. Here the CDR3 DNA is all that survives: 48 bases in frame from base 1. CDR1 KGHSH and CDR2 LQKENI are derived from the germline V gene. The immunoSEQ Assay, a bias-controlled multiplex PCR, was used to amplify TCRbeta CDR3 regions from genomic DNA. As for how the authors treated the data: Within the assay, amplification of reference gene primers was used to estimate how many nucleated cells each sample contained. Sequence reads were collapsed and filtered to measure the absolute abundance of every unique TCRbeta CDR3 rearrangement. For each sample, productive Simpson clonality was calculated as the square root of Simpson's diversity index across productive rearrangements. TCRdb limited this immuneACCESS table to in-frame rearrangements with V and J called. A share of clones is missing; checked studies link under half to unresolved V genes, and the rest is unexplained. V, J and clone size are those of that table, while D and trimming were read from the DNA. This sample has some 11,000 clones in its table, and about 87% of those were observed once. In total, the top ten clones hold under 6% of the sample.

The collaborating institutions used their own protocols to collect whole blood in K2EDTA tubes. For TCRbeta analysis, collaborators shipped samples as frozen whole blood, isolated PBMCs, or DNA extracted from either of those sample types. Only one count was recorded for this clone. The specificity of this receptor is unknown. Base qualities are not at hand, and no much larger clone is one base apart. The receptor was isolated from a human donor in a cohort sampled during active COVID-19. The rearrangement joined TRBV18 to TRBJ2-4, and TRBD1 may be the D gene, going by 5 matching bases. The specimen was peripheral blood. The CDR3 reads as follows: CASSPQGILAKNIQYF. The DNA is as follows: TGTGCCAGCTCACCACAGGGGATCTTAGCCAAAAACATTCAGTACTTC.